This TCR beta chain was captured by sequencing in a study of T cells in tuberculosis. Whole-study results and caveats: Smaller distances to GMM-specific TCRs suggested their expansion in active tuberculosis.

On this clone: Its antigen is still unknown.

The data were produced by immunoSEQ multiplex PCR, yet TCRdb's version contains in-frame clones alone and is incomplete. Among around 35,000 clones listed, roughly 93% were seen once. Germline V gene lookup returns CDR1 MNHEY and CDR2 SMNVEV (reference sequence). Trimming took 5 bases from V and 5 from J, leaving 13 bases between them. This CDR3 spans 14 amino acids. J is TRBJ1-5 and V is TRBV27; TRBD1 is a possible D gene (5 bases). The material sequenced was PBMCs. This receptor was identified in a donor aged 10-30 years with latent tuberculosis or without tuberculosis infection. CDR3 sequence: CASSPTTGYQPQHF. CDR3 DNA: TGTGCCAGCAGTCCGACCACAGGATATCAGCCCCAGCATTTT.